The 8 T cell receptor beta chains in this list originate from one sample, sequenced in a study of cytomegalovirus exposure and HLA in healthy donors. The PCR had 60 Vbeta and 13 Jbeta primers. TCRdb's copy holds only in-frame clones and misses some; the assay was immunoSEQ multiplex PCR. The table lists around 200,000 clones, roughly 85% of them singletons. Sequenced input: PBMCs. Every receptor here comes from a woman in her 30s in good health and CMV-seropositive.

The rearrangement uses TRBV4-1 and TRBJ1-2; D uncertain. V dropped 0 bases and J dropped 4 bases, with 12 bases sitting between them. Germline values: CDR1 MGHRA, CDR2 YSYEKL. The CDR3 covers 15 residues. Here the CDR3 DNA reads TGCGCCAGCAGCCAAGATCCCTGGGGAGGCTATGGCTACACCTTC. Its protein product is CASSQDPWGGYGYTF.

This chain joins TRBV29-1 and TRBJ2-7, with TRBD1 matching 10 bases. Germline V gene data show CDR1 as SQVTM and CDR2 as ANQGSEA. The CDR3 runs 15 residues. Trimming at V came to 0 bases and at J to 5 bases, leaving 7 bases not matched to a gene. CDR3 DNA sequence: TGCAGCGTTGAAGATGCATCCGGGACAGGGGACGAGCAGTACTTC. Protein: CSVEDASGTGDEQYF.

The gene calls are TRBV11-3 and TRBJ1-4, with D possibly matching TRBD1 (6 bases). This CDR3 region has 15 residues. Trimming took off 5 bases at V and 8 bases at J, with 18 bases between the two ends. The germline gives CDR1 SGHNT, CDR2 YENEEA. CDR3 in amino acids: CASSPETGQVEKLFF. The CDR3 DNA reads as TGTGCCAGCAGCCCAGAAACGGGACAAGTGGAAAAACTGTTTTTT.

This clone has just one count. The genes are TRBV5-5 and TRBJ1-4; TRBD1 might be the D (6 bases). The germline CDR1 and CDR2 sequences are SGHKS and YYEKEE (reference sequence). The CDR3 sequence is 12 residues long. The V and J ends lost 4 bases and 8 bases respectively, with 9 bases between them. CDR3 sequence: CASSLDREKLFF. In nucleotides, the CDR3 is TGTGCCAGCAGCCTCGACAGGGAAAAACTGTTTTTT.

The rearrangement joins TRBV4-1 to TRBJ2-2; 8 bases map to TRBD2. The CDR3 consists of 16 residues. CDR1 is MGHRA, CDR2 YSYEKL, per germline. V was pared by 3 bases and J by 0 bases, with 3 bases of the junction left unmatched. CDR3 in amino acids: CASSQGLGPNTGELFF. The CDR3 DNA follows: TGCGCCAGCAGCCAGGGACTAGGGCCGAACACCGGGGAGCTGTTTTTT.

The rearrangement uses TRBV6-5 and TRBJ1-1, with D maybe TRBD1 (6 bases). Trimming stripped 6 bases from V and 1 base from J, with 12 bases between. The germline CDR1 and CDR2 sequences are MNHEY and SVGAGI. The CDR3 has 14 amino acids. The CDR3 sequence is CASRRGGGNTEAFF. DNA of the CDR3: TGTGCCAGCAGGAGGGGGGGAGGGAACACTGAAGCTTTCTTT.

V usage is TRBV11-3 and J usage is TRBJ1-1, with a possible D match to TRBD1 (5 bases). V dropped 4 bases and J dropped 9 bases, with 18 bases sitting between them. Germline-derived CDR1 and CDR2 are SGHNT and YENEEA. The CDR3 is 14 amino acids. The CDR3 DNA reads TGTGCCAGCAGCTCCTCCTGGGGCGACAGTCAAGCTTTCTTT. Translating it yields CASSSSWGDSQAFF.

V gene TRBV10-1 combines with J gene TRBJ1-2, with 8 bases identical to TRBD1. The CDR3 runs to 17 residues. Trimming removed 2 bases from V and 3 bases from J; junction bases left unmatched: 11. Germline V CDR1 and CDR2: WNHNN, SYGVQD (reference sequence). CDR3 nucleotide sequence: TGCGCCAGCAGTGAGCGGCAGGGGGCCCTCGATGACTATGGCTACACCTTC. The encoded protein is CASSERQGALDDYGYTF.